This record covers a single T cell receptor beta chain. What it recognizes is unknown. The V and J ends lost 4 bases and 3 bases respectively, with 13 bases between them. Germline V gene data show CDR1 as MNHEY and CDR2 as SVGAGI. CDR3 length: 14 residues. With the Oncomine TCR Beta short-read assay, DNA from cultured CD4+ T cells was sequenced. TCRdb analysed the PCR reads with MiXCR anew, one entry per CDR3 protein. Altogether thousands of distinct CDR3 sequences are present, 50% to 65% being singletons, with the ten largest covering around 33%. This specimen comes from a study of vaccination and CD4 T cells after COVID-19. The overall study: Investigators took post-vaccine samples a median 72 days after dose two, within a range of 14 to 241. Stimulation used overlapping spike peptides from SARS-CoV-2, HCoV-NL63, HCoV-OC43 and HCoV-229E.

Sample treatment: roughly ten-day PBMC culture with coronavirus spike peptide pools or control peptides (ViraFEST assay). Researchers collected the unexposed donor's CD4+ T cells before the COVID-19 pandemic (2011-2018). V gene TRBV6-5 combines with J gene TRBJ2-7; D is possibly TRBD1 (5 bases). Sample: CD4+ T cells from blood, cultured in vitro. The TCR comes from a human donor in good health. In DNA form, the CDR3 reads TGTGCCAGCAGTTTCTCCCCCAGGGTCTACGAGCAGTACTTC. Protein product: CASSFSPRVYEQYF.